This TCR beta chain was identified during a study of beta chain features in type 1 diabetes. Study conclusions and caveats: For Type 1 diabetes patients, all four CD4+ subsets carried TCRB CDR3s that were moderately but significantly shorter.

The V gene's germline CDR1 is SGHTA and CDR2 FQGNSA. V was cut by 5 bases and J by 1 base, with 10 bases left in between. The CDR3 is 14 residues long. cDNA synthesis used the whole RNA isolate, giving expressed TCRB sequences. Profiling relied on immunoSEQ multiplex PCR, and the TCRdb table lists in-frame clones only, not all of them. This table has fewer than 200,000 clones, about 9.4% appearing once. This clone was picked up a small number of times. The antigen remains undetermined. V gene TRBV7-2 combines with J gene TRBJ2-3; D not certain. The sample taken for sequencing was central memory CD4+ T cells from blood. The sequence came from a man aged 30-40 years with type 1 diabetes. Here the CDR3 reads CASSPFSGTDTQYF. The CDR3 DNA sequence: TGTGCCAGCAGCCCCTTTTCTGGCACAGATACGCAGTATTTT.